This T cell receptor (beta chain) stems from a study of spatial heterogeneity in lung cancer. Study-wide context: A consistent excess of beta-chain over alpha-chain sequences was detected.

This clonotype was seen repeatedly, ten times or more. Antigen: not known. In the library, each TCR cDNA molecule bore its own unique molecular identifier. TCRdb redid the calling of the 5' RACE reads with MiXCR, one entry per CDR3 protein. Among some 53,000 distinct CDR3 sequences listed, around 7% were seen once. Time point: sample taken at primary tumor resection. Researchers sequenced whole RNA taken from tumor, nontumor lung or frozen PBMC without sorting. Findings of the study overall: Whereas they appeared in blood less at follow-up, ubiquitous expanded tumor TCRs appeared there more at resection.

This specimen consisted of PBMCs, obtained at surgery. This sequence was found in a female donor with early-stage non-small cell lung cancer.

The DNA for the CDR3 is TGTGCCAGCAGCCCGGGGGCAGGGTCCTACGAGCAGTACTTC. Residues: CASSPGAGSYEQYF. V and J are TRBV7-2 and TRBJ2-7; perhaps D is TRBD1 or TRBD2 (6 bases each). This CDR3 is 14 amino acids long. CDR1 and CDR2 (germline): SGHTA, FQGNSA. Trimming removed 5 bases at V and 1 base at J, with 12 bases between.